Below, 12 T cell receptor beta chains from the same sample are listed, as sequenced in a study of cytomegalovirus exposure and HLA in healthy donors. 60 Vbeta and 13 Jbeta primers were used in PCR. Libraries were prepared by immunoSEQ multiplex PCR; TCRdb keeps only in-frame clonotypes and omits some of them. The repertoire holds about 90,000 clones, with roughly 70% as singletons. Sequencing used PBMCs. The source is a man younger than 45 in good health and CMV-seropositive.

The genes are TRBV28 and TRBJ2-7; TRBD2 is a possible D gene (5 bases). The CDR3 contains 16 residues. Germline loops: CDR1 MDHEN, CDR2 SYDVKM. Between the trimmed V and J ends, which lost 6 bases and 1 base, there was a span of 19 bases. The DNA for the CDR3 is TGTGCCAGCAGCTCTCAGGTCTGGGAGAAGTCCTACGAGCAGTACTTC. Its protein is CASSSQVWEKSYEQYF.

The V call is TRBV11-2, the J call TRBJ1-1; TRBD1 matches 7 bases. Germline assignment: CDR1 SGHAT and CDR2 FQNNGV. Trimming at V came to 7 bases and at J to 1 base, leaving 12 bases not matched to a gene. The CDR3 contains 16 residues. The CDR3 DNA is TGTGCCAGCACCCCCGGGACAGTTTTCGAGAACACTGAAGCTTTCTTT. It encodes CASTPGTVFENTEAFF.

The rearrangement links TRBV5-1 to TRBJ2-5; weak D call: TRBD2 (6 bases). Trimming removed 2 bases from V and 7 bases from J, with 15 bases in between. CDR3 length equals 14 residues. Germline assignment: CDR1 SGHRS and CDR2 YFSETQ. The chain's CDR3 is CASSFPGVEATQYF. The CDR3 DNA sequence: TGCGCCAGCAGCTTCCCGGGGGTTGAAGCGACCCAGTACTTC.

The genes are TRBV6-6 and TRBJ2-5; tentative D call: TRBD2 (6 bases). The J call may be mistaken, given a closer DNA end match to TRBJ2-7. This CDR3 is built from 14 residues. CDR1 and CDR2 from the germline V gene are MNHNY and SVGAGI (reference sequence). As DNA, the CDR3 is TGTGCCAGCAGTTACGCTAGCGCCGACGACGAGCAGTACTTC. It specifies CASSYASADDEQYF.

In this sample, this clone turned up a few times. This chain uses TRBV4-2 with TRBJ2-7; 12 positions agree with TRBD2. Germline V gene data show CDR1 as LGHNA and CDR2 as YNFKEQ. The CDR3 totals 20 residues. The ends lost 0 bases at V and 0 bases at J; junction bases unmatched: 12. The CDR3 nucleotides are TGTGCCAGCAGCCAAGAGATGTACACTAGCGGGAGGATCCTCTCCTACGAGCAGTACTTC. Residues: CASSQEMYTSGRILSYEQYF.

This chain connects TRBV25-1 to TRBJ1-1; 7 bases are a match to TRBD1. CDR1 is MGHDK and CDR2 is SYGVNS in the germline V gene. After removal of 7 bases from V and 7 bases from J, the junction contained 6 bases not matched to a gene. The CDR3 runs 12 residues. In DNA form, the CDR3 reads TGTGCCAGCAAGCCCCAGGGGGGTGAAGCTTTCTTT. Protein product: CASKPQGGEAFF.

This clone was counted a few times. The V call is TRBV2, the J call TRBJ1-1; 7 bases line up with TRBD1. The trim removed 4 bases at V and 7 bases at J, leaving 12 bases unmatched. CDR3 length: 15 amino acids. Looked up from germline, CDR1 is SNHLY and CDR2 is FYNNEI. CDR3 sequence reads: CASSGAGDRVIEAFF. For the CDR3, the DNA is TGTGCCAGCAGTGGAGCCGGAGACAGGGTAATTGAAGCTTTCTTT. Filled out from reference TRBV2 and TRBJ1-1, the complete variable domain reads EPEVTQTPSHQVTQMGQEVILRCVPISNHLYFYWYRQILGQKVEFLVSFYNNEISEKSEIFDDQFSVERPDGSNFTLKIRSTKLEDSAMYFCASSGAGDRVIEAFFGQGTRLTVV.

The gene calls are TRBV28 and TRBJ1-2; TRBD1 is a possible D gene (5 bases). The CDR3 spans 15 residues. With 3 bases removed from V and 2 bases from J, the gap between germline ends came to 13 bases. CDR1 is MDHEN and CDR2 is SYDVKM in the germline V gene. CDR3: CASSFYVDRNYGYTF. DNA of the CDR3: TGTGCCAGCAGTTTTTACGTTGACAGAAACTATGGCTACACCTTC.

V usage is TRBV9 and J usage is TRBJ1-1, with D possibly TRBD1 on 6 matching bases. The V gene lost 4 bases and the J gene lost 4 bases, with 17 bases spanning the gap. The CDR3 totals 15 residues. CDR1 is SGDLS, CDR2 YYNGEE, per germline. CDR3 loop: CASSQGGPWTTEAFF. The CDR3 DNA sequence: TGTGCCAGCAGCCAAGGGGGACCCTGGACCACTGAAGCTTTCTTT.

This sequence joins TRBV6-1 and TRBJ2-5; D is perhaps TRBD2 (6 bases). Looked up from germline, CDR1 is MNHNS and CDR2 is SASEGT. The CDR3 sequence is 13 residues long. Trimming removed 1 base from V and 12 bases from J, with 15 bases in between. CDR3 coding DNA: TGTGCCAGCAGTGAAGGAGGAGGGACTTCGGAGTACTTC. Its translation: CASSEGGGTSEYF.

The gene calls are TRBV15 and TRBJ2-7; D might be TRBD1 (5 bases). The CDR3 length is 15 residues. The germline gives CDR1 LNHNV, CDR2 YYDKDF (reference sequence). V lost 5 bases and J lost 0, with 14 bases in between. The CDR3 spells CATSEGQGGSYEQYF. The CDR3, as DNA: TGTGCCACCAGCGAAGGGCAGGGTGGCTCCTACGAGCAGTACTTC.

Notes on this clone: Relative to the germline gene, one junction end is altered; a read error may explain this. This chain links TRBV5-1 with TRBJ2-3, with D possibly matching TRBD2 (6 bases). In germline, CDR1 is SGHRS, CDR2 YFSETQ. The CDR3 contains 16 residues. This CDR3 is CATSSTASVRTDTQYF. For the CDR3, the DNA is TGCGCCACCAGCAGCACGGCTAGCGTTCGCACAGATACGCAGTATTTT.